The clone carrying this T cell receptor (beta chain) has more than one count but fewer than ten. The CDR3 has 14 amino acids. Germline loops: CDR1 LNHDA, CDR2 SQIVND (reference sequence). J lost 3 bases, V lost 4 bases, and 3 bases had no gene match. These data originate in a study of T cells in Graves' hyperthyroidism and ophthalmopathy. TCR beta CDR3 regions were amplified from RNA. First-round RT-PCR targeting the TCR CDR3 was performed with the HTBI primer set. TCRdb re-analysed the multiplex PCR reads in MiXCR, keeping a single row per CDR3 protein. The table records about 250,000 distinct CDR3 sequences, 24% of them present only once.

This sequence originates from a woman aged 40 to 50 with Graves' ophthalmopathy. The source material was blood. The chain links TRBV19 to TRBJ2-3; TRBD1 agrees at 8 bases. The CDR3 DNA reads TGTGCCAGTAGTACCAACAGGGGGACAGATACGCAGTATTTT. Translation: CASSTNRGTDTQYF.